The 2 T cell receptor beta chains presented below share a single source sample, sequenced in a study of early T cells in non-severe SARS-CoV-2 infection. TCRdb fed the 5' RACE reads into MiXCR, producing one record per CDR3 protein. Of more than 85,000 distinct CDR3 sequences listed, over 15% were seen once; the top ten hold 0.95% to 1.5%. Sequenced: whole blood. These receptors all stem from an adult who was a healthcare worker with PCR-confirmed SARS-CoV-2 infection or an uninfected control (not recorded which).

In DNA form, the CDR3 reads TGCGCCAGCAGCTTGGGCGGGGTGTACAATGAGCAGTTCTTC. This codes for CASSLGGVYNEQFF. The gene calls are TRBV5-1 and TRBJ2-1; weak D call: TRBD2 (6 bases). Germline V gene sequence: CDR1 SGHRS, CDR2 YFSETQ. CDR3 length equals 14 residues. The V and J ends lost 0 bases and 4 bases respectively, with 8 bases between them.

This clonotype was counted between two and nine times. V and J are TRBV7-6 and TRBJ2-4; D perhaps matches TRBD2 (5 bases). The CDR3 covers 16 residues. In germline, CDR1 is SGHVS, CDR2 FNYEAQ. Trimming took off 5 bases at V and 3 bases at J, with 17 bases between the two ends. The CDR3 loop reads CASSHSASGVKNIQYF. In DNA, the CDR3 is TGTGCCAGCAGCCACAGTGCGTCCGGGGTCAAAAACATTCAGTACTTC.